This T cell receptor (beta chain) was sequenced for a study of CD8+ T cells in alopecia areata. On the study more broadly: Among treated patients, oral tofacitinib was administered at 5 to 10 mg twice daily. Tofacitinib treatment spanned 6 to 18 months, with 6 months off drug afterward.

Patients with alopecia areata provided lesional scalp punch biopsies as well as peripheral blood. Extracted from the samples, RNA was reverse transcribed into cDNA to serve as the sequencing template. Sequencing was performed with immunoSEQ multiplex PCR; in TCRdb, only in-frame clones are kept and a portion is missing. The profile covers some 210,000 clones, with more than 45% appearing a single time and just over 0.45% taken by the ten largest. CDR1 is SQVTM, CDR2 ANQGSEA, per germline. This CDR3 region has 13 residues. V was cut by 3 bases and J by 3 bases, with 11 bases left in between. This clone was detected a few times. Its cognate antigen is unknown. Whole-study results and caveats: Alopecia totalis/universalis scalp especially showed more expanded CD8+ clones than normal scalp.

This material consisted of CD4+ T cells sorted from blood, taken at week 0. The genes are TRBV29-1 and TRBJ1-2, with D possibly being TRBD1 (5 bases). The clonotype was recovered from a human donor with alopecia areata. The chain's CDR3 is CSVDRGGDYGYTF. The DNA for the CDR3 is TGCAGCGTTGACCGCGGGGGGGACTATGGCTACACCTTC.